A single sample is the source of the 23 T cell receptor beta chains below, sequenced in a study of T cell responses to AZD1222 COVID-19 vaccine. Clones were read by immunoSEQ multiplex PCR, and TCRdb kept only the in-frame ones, dropping some. The sample shows 110,000 to 150,000 clones, more than 85% of them seen only once. Source: peripheral blood, taken on day 0 of AZD1222 vaccination. These receptors all stem from an adult in good health.

The chain recombines TRBV2 with TRBJ2-7; 8 bases align to TRBD2. Unmatched junction bases numbered 7, after V lost 4 bases and J lost 2 bases. CDR1 and CDR2 from the germline V gene are SNHLY and FYNNEI. The CDR3 totals 15 residues. CDR3 loop: CASSGLAGSAYEQYF. The CDR3 bases are TGTGCCAGCAGTGGGCTAGCGGGTTCCGCCTACGAGCAGTACTTC.

The chain combines TRBV5-4 with TRBJ2-5; D not certain. Germline V gives CDR1 SGHNT, CDR2 YYREEE (reference sequence). The CDR3 length is 13 residues. Trimming stripped 4 bases from V and 5 bases from J, with 12 bases between. The CDR3 loop is CASSNGLTETQYF. In nucleotides, the CDR3 is TGTGCCAGCAGCAATGGGCTTACGGAGACCCAGTACTTC.

The J gene is TRBJ2-7, the V gene TRBV27, with TRBD1 as a possible D gene (8 bases). The CDR3 is 13 amino acids. The germline gives CDR1 MNHEY, CDR2 SMNVEV (reference sequence). The V and J ends lost 5 bases and 6 bases respectively, with 14 bases between them. The CDR3 loop is CASSTQGGLEQYF. CDR3 coding DNA: TGTGCCAGCAGTACACAGGGGGGGCTCGAGCAGTACTTC.

This clone is a singleton in its sample. The J gene is TRBJ2-2, the V gene TRBV7-2; TRBD1 matches 8 bases. The CDR3 is 14 amino acids. Germline CDR1 is SGHTA and CDR2 is FQGNSA. V was clipped by 2 bases and J by 7 bases; unmatched bases: 3. The CDR3 sequence: CASSLNRGNGELFF. In DNA, the CDR3 is TGTGCCAGCAGCTTAAACAGGGGGAACGGGGAGCTGTTTTTT. Based on the CDR3 plus reference TRBV7-2 and TRBJ2-2, the full variable domain is GAGVSQSPSNKVTEKGKDVELRCDPISGHTALYWYRQSLGQGLEFLIYFQGNSAPDKSGLPSDRFSAERTGGSVSTLTIQRTQQEDSAVYLCASSLNRGNGELFFGEGSRLTVL.

V gene TRBV19 combines with J gene TRBJ2-4; weak D call: TRBD1 (6 bases). Trimming took off 5 bases at V and 13 bases at J, with 18 bases between the two ends. Germline lookup yields CDR1 LNHDA and CDR2 SQIVND (reference sequence). The CDR3 consists of 13 residues. The CDR3 DNA is TGTGCCAGTAGTGCACGAGGAGACAGGTTCCAGTACTTC. This sequence encodes CASSARGDRFQYF.

In its sample, this clone was seen a few times. V usage is TRBV2 and J usage is TRBJ1-2; 9 nucleotides align to TRBD1. Germline-derived CDR1 and CDR2 are SNHLY and FYNNEI. Trimming at V came to 9 bases and at J to 7 bases, leaving 6 bases not matched to a gene. The length of the CDR3 is 12 residues. Here the CDR3 reads CASRDRVRGYTF. In DNA, the CDR3 is TGTGCCAGTCGGGACAGGGTTCGTGGCTACACCTTC.

The chain links TRBV7-3 to TRBJ2-1, with D perhaps matching TRBD1 or TRBD2 (5 bases each). The CDR3 contains 13 residues. V was trimmed by 2 bases and J by 8 bases, leaving 10 bases between them. Germline V lookup: CDR1 SGHTA, CDR2 FQGTGA. The CDR3 loop reads CASSLLRGDEQFF. CDR3 nucleotide sequence: TGTGCCAGCAGCTTATTGAGGGGAGATGAGCAGTTCTTC.

J is TRBJ1-4 and V is TRBV11-3; no definite D call. The CDR3 is 16 amino acids. V lost 0 bases and J lost 5, with 13 bases in between. Germline loops: CDR1 SGHNT, CDR2 YENEEA. CDR3 region: CASSLDSGSRNEKLFF. The CDR3 DNA reads TGTGCCAGCAGCTTAGATTCCGGAAGTCGCAATGAAAAACTGTTTTTT.

V gene TRBV7-9 combines with J gene TRBJ2-6; weak D call: TRBD1 (6 bases). This CDR3 contains 16 residues. Between the trimmed V and J ends, which lost 10 bases and 1 base, there was a span of 17 bases. Germline values: CDR1 SEHNR, CDR2 FQNEAQ (reference sequence). The CDR3: CAIRDTFISGANVLTF. Here the CDR3 DNA reads TGTGCCATCCGGGACACCTTTATATCTGGGGCCAACGTCCTGACTTTC.

V gene TRBV24-1 combines with J gene TRBJ1-4; D uncertain. CDR3 length equals 14 residues. V gave up 9 bases and J gave up 7 bases, with 17 bases separating them. Germline CDR1 and CDR2: KGHDR and SFDVKD. CDR3 bases: TGTGCCACCCGACCGGCGGGCTATGCTGAAAAACTGTTTTTT. Protein sequence: CATRPAGYAEKLFF.

The chain is built from TRBV2 and TRBJ1-6, with a tentative D call TRBD1 (6 bases). Germline loops: CDR1 SNHLY, CDR2 FYNNEI. This CDR3 is built from 15 residues. Trimming took 7 bases from V and 0 from J, leaving 10 bases between them. CDR3 DNA sequence: TGTGCCAGCACCGGACAGAGCTCCTATAATTCACCCCTCCACTTT. Translation: CASTGQSSYNSPLHF.

The V and J genes are TRBV6-5 and TRBJ2-1; 7 bases are shared with TRBD2. This CDR3 region has 13 residues. CDR1 and CDR2 (germline): MNHEY, SVGAGI. The CDR3 DNA sequence: TGTGGGGTCAGGGAGGGGACCTACAATGAGCAGTTCTTC. This codes for CGVREGTYNEQFF.

The chain is built from TRBV5-6 and TRBJ1-2, with 8 bases matching TRBD1. Germline CDR1 and CDR2: SGHDT and YYEEEE. J gave up 7 bases and V 0 bases, and 14 bases lay outside the gene matches. The CDR3 totals 17 residues. CDR3 bases: TGTGCCAGCAGCTTGGGTTCAGGGGGCGCGATCTTAATTGGCTACACCTTC. Translating it yields CASSLGSGGAILIGYTF.

The gene calls are TRBV11-2 and TRBJ1-6, with no clear D. The CDR3 length is 14 residues. V lost 4 bases, J lost 4 bases, and 8 bases lay in between. Germline values: CDR1 SGHAT, CDR2 FQNNGV. CDR3 residues: CASSSAGYNSPLHF. The CDR3 nucleotides read TGTGCCAGCAGCTCGGCAGGTTATAATTCACCCCTCCACTTT.

The genes are TRBV10-3 and TRBJ2-1; tentative D call: TRBD2 (6 bases). This CDR3 spans 14 amino acids. V lost 6 bases and J lost 7, with 16 bases in between. CDR1 is ENHRY and CDR2 is SYGVKD in the germline V gene. CDR3 region: CAIRGGGSRNEQFF. The CDR3 DNA reads as TGTGCCATCAGGGGGGGAGGCAGTAGGAATGAGCAGTTCTTC.

The chain has TRBV18 and TRBJ2-1, with 7 positions matching TRBD1. Per germline, CDR1 KGHSH and CDR2 LQKENI. The CDR3 has 16 residues. V trimming: 5 bases; J trimming: 5 bases; junction bases outside the gene matches: 12. CDR3 DNA: TGTGCCAGCTCAAATAGCGAGGGGGCTCTGGACAATGAGCAGTTCTTC. Its translation: CASSNSEGALDNEQFF.

This clone has a single count. The chain combines TRBV6-6 with TRBJ1-5; no reliable D call. Trimming pared 2 bases from V and 1 base from J, leaving 3 bases between. In germline, CDR1 is MNHNY, CDR2 SVGAGI (reference sequence). CDR3 length equals 13 residues. CDR3 region: CASSYSSNQPQHF. Written as DNA, the CDR3 is TGTGCCAGCAGTTACAGCAGCAATCAGCCCCAGCATTTT.

This clone has only a few counts. The V gene is TRBV6-2 or TRBV6-3, the J gene TRBJ2-1; D is undetermined. V was clipped by 2 bases and J by 7 bases, with 6 bases between them. Looked up from germline, CDR1 is MNHEY and CDR2 is SVGEGT. CDR3 length: 12 residues. The CDR3 is CASSYRTNEQFF. DNA for the CDR3: TGTGCCAGCAGTTACCGCACAAATGAGCAGTTCTTC.

The rearrangement links TRBV27 to TRBJ1-6; 8 bases are shared with TRBD1. The CDR3 has 14 residues. The V gene end was trimmed by 3 bases and the J gene end by 7 bases; junction bases not matched to a gene: 2. Germline CDR1 reads MNHEY; CDR2 reads SMNVEV (reference sequence). DNA for the CDR3: TGTGCCAGCAGTTTCAGGGGGCTGAATTCACCCCTCCACTTT. Translated: CASSFRGLNSPLHF.

The chain is built from TRBV10-3 and TRBJ2-1; D might be TRBD1 (6 bases). There are 15 residues in the CDR3. V was cut by 3 bases and J by 4 bases, with 13 bases left in between. CDR1 and CDR2 from the germline V gene are ENHRY and SYGVKD. In nucleotides, the CDR3 is TGTGCCATCAGTGATAGGGCAGGGGAATACAATGAGCAGTTCTTC. Its protein product is CAISDRAGEYNEQFF.

The V gene is TRBV10-3, the J gene TRBJ2-1; D not certain. Germline CDR1 is ENHRY and CDR2 is SYGVKD. The V end lost 4 bases, the J end lost 7 bases, and 8 bases lay between the germline ends. The CDR3 spans 12 residues. This CDR3 reads CAISGLLNEQFF. The CDR3 DNA reads TGTGCCATCAGTGGCCTCCTAAATGAGCAGTTCTTC.

V usage is TRBV7-2 and J usage is TRBJ2-7, with D perhaps TRBD1 or TRBD2 (5 bases each). The germline V and J ends were trimmed by 4 bases and 7 bases, with 17 bases remaining between them. The CDR3 consists of 14 residues. CDR1 SGHTA and CDR2 FQGNSA come from the germline V gene. The DNA for the CDR3 is TGTGCCAGCAGCTCATCCCCGGGACCCCGGGAGCAGTACTTC. Its translation is CASSSSPGPREQYF.

V is TRBV11-3 and J is TRBJ2-3; D not certain. Germline V gives CDR1 SGHNT, CDR2 YENEEA. Deletions cut 1 base from V and 5 bases from J, with 7 bases between. The CDR3 sequence is 13 residues long. DNA for the CDR3: TGTGCCAGCAGCTTAGGCCCCGAAGATACGCAGTATTTT. This translates into CASSLGPEDTQYF.